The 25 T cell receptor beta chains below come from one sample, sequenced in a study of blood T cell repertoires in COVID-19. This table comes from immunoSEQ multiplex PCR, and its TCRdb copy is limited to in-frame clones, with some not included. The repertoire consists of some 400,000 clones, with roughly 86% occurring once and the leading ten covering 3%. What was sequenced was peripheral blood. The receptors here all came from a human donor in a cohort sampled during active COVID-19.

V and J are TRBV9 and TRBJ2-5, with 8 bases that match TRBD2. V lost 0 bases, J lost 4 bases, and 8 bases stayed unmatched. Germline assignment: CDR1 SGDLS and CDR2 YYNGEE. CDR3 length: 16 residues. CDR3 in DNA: TGTGCCAGCAGCGTAGCCAGCGGGAGTGAGGGAGAGACCCAGTACTTC. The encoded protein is CASSVASGSEGETQYF.

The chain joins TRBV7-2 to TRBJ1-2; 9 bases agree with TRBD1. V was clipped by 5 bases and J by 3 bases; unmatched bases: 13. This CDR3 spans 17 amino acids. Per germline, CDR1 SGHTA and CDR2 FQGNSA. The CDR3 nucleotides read TGTGCCAGCAGCCGGGACAGCGGGACAGGGTTCGACTATGGCTACACCTTC. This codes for CASSRDSGTGFDYGYTF.

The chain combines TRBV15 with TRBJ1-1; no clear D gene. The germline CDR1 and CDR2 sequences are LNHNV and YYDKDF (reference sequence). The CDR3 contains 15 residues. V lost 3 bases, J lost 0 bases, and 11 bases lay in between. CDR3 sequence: CATSRTGILNTEAFF. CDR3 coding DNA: TGTGCCACCAGCAGGACCGGGATCCTGAACACTGAAGCTTTCTTT. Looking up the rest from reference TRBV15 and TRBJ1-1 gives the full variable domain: DAMVIQNPRYQVTQFGKPVTLSCSQTLNHNVMYWYQQKSSQAPKLLFHYYDKDFNNEADTPDNFQSRRPNTSFCFLDIRSPGLGDTAMYLCATSRTGILNTEAFFGQGTRLTVV.

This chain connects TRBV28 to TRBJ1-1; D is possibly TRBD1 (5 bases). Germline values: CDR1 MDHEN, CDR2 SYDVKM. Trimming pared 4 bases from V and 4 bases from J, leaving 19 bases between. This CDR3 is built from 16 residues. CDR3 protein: CASSSQGYPGGTEAFF. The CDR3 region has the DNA TGTGCCAGCAGTTCCCAGGGCTACCCGGGGGGCACTGAAGCTTTCTTT.

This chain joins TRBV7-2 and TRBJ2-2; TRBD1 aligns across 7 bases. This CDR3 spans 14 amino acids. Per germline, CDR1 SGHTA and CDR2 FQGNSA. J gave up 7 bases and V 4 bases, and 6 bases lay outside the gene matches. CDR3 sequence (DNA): TGTGCCAGCAGCTCGACAGGGATCGACGGGGAGCTGTTTTTT. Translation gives CASSSTGIDGELFF.

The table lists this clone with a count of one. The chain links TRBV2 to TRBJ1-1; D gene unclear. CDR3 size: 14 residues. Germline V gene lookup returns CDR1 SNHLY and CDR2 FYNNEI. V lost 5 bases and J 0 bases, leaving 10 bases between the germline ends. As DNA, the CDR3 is TGTGCCAGCAGTAGGGAGGGATTGAACACTGAAGCTTTCTTT. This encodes CASSREGLNTEAFF.

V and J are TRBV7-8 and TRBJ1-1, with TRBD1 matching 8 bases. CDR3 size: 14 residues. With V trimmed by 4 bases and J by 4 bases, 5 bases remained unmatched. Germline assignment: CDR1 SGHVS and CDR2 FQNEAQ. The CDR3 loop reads CASSSTGEVTEAFF. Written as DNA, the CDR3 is TGTGCCAGCAGCTCGACAGGGGAGGTCACTGAAGCTTTCTTT.

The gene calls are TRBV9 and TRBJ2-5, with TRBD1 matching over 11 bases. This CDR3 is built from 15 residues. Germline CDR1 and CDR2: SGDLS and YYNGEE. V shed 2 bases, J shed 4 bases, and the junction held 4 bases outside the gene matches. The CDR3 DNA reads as TGTGCCAGCAGCGTGGGTGGGACAGGGGGAGAGACCCAGTACTTC. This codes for CASSVGGTGGETQYF.

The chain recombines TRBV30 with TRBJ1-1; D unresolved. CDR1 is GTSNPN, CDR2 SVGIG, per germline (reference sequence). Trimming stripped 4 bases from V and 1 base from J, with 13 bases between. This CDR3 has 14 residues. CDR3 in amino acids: CAWIGEEENTEAFF. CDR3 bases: TGTGCCTGGATAGGAGAAGAAGAGAACACTGAAGCTTTCTTT.

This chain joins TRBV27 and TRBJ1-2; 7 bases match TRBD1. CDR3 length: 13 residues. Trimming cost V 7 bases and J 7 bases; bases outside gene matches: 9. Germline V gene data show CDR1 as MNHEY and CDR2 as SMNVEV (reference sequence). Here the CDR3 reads CASKGGQRGGYTF. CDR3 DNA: TGTGCCAGCAAAGGGGGCCAGAGGGGTGGCTACACCTTC.

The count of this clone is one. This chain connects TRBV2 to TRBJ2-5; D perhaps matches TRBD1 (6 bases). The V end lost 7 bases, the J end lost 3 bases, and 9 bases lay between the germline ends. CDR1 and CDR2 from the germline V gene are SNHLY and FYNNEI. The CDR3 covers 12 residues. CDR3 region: CASNSGEETQYF. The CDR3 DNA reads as TGTGCCAGCAATTCAGGGGAAGAGACCCAGTACTTC. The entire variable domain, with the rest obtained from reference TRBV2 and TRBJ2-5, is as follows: EPEVTQTPSHQVTQMGQEVILRCVPISNHLYFYWYRQILGQKVEFLVSFYNNEISEKSEIFDDQFSVERPDGSNFTLKIRSTKLEDSAMYFCASNSGEETQYFGPGTRLLVL.

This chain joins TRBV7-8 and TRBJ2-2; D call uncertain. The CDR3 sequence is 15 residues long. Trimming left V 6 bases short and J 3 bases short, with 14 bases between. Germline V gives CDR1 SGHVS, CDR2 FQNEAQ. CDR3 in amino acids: CASRKENFHTGELFF. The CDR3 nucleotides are TGTGCCAGCAGGAAAGAAAACTTTCACACCGGGGAGCTGTTTTTT.

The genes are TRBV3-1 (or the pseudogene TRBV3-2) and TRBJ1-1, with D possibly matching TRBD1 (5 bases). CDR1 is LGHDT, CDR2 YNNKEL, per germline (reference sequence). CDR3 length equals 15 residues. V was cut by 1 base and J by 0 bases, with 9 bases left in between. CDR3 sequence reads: CASSQGGRVNTEAFF. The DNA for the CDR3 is TGTGCCAGCAGCCAAGGAGGCAGGGTGAACACTGAAGCTTTCTTT.

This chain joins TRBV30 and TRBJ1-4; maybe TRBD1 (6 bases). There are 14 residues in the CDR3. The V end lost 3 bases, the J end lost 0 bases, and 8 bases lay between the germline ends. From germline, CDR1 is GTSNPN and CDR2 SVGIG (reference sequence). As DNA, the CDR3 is TGTGCCTGGAGGGACAGTCCAACTAATGAAAAACTGTTTTTT. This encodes CAWRDSPTNEKLFF.

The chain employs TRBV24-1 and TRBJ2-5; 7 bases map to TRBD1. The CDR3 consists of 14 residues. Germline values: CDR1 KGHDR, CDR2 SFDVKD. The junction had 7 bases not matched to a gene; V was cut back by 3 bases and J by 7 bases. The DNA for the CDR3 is TGTGCCACCAGTGATGTGACAGGGTCTGGGACCCAGTACTTC. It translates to CATSDVTGSGTQYF.

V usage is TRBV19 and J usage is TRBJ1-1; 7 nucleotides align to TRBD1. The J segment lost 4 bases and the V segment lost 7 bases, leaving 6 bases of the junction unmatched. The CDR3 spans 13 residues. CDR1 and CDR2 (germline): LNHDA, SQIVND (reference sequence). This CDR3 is CASTVQGGTEAFF. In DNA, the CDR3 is TGTGCCAGTACCGTGCAGGGGGGCACTGAAGCTTTCTTT.

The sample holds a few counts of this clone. The CDR3 DNA follows: TGTGCCAGCAGCTTATCCATGGGACTGGGACCCTTGATGAACACTGAAGCTTTCTTT. Translation gives CASSLSMGLGPLMNTEAFF. The chain has TRBV7-9 and TRBJ1-1; perhaps TRBD1 as D (5 bases). In germline, CDR1 is SEHNR, CDR2 FQNEAQ (reference sequence). This CDR3 is built from 19 residues. Trimming left V 2 bases short and J 0 bases short, with 22 bases between.

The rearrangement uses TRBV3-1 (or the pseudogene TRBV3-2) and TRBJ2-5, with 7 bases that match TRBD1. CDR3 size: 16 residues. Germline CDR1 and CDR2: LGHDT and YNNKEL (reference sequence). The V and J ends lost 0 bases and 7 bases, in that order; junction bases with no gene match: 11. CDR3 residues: CASSQDVGEGAGTQYF. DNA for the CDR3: TGTGCCAGCAGCCAAGATGTAGGAGAGGGGGCCGGGACCCAGTACTTC.

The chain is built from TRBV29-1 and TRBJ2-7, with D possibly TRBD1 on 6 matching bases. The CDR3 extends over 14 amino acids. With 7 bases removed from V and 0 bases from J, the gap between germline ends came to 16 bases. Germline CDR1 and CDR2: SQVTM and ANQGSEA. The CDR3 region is CSETPQGASYEQYF. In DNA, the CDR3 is TGCAGCGAAACGCCACAGGGAGCCTCCTACGAGCAGTACTTC.

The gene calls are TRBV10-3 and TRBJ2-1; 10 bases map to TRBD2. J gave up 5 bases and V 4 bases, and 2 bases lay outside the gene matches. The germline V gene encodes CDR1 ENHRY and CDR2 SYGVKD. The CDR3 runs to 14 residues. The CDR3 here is CAISVSGRDNEQFF. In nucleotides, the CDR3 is TGTGCCATCAGTGTCAGCGGGAGGGACAATGAGCAGTTCTTC.

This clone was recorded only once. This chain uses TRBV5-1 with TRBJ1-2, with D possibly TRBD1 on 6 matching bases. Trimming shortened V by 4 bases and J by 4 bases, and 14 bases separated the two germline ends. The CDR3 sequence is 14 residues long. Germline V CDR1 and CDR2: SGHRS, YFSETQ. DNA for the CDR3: TGCGCCAGCAGCGCGTCAGGGGACGGCTATGGCTACACCTTC. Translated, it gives CASSASGDGYGYTF. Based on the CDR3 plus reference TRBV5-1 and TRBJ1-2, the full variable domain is KAGVTQTPRYLIKTRGQQVTLSCSPISGHRSVSWYQQTPGQGLQFLFEYFSETQRNKGNFPGRFSGRQFSNSRSEMNVSTLELGDSALYLCASSASGDGYGYTFGSGTRLTVV.

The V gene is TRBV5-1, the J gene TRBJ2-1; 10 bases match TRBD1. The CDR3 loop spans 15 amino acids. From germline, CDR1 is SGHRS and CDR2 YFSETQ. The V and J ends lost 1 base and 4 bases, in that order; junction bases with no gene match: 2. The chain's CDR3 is CASSLKGQGYNEQFF. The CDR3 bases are TGCGCCAGCAGCTTGAAGGGACAGGGGTACAATGAGCAGTTCTTC.

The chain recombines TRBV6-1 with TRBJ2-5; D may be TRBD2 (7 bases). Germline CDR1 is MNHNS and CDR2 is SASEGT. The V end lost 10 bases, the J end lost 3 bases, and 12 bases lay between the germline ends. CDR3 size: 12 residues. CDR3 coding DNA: TGTGCCACGCGGGGGCGTGAAGAGACCCAGTACTTC. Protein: CATRGREETQYF.

CDR3 sequence (DNA): TGTGCCAGTAGTATCGTCAATCAGCCCCAGCATTTT. Translating gives CASSIVNQPQHF. V gene TRBV19 combines with J gene TRBJ1-5; D call uncertain. Looked up from germline, CDR1 is LNHDA and CDR2 is SQIVND (reference sequence). Deletions cut 3 bases from V and 3 bases from J, with 3 bases between. The CDR3 is 12 residues long.

The CDR3, as DNA: TGTGCCAGCAGCTTAGGGGACAGGACCCGGCACCTCCACTTT. This codes for CASSLGDRTRHLHF. The chain couples TRBV7-9 to TRBJ1-6, with 8 nucleotides matching TRBD1. V lost 1 base to trimming and J lost 15 bases; unmatched junction nucleotides: 8. CDR3 length equals 14 residues. The V gene's germline CDR1 is SEHNR and CDR2 FQNEAQ (reference sequence).